A single sample is the source of the 29 T cell receptor beta chains below, sequenced in a study of blood T cell repertoires in COVID-19. The method was immunoSEQ multiplex PCR; TCRdb's version includes in-frame clones alone and lacks a portion of them. The sample yields more than 150,000 clones, around 87% seen once. The sequencing sample was made of peripheral blood. The receptors stem from a woman younger than 30 who had recovered from COVID-19.

This clone was counted a single time. V usage is TRBV7-3 and J usage is TRBJ1-5; D remains unclear. The CDR3 consists of 13 residues. Between the trimmed V and J ends, which lost 6 bases and 6 bases, there was a span of 12 bases. The germline V gene has CDR1 SGHTA and CDR2 FQGTGA. CDR3 nucleotide sequence: TGTGCCAGCAGGGGAGGGTGCATTCAGCCCCAGCATTTT. It yields the protein CASRGGCIQPQHF.

This clone was seen once. This chain connects TRBV30 to TRBJ1-5; the D gene is possibly TRBD1 (6 bases). The V and J ends lost 5 bases and 0 bases respectively, with 14 bases between them. Germline V gene lookup returns CDR1 GTSNPN and CDR2 SVGIG (reference sequence). The CDR3 runs to 15 residues. The DNA for the CDR3 is TGTGCCTGGGACCCGGGGGGCGGTAGCAATCAGCCCCAGCATTTT. This gives the protein CAWDPGGGSNQPQHF.

The chain uses TRBV7-3 and TRBJ2-7, with 11 bases aligning to TRBD1. CDR1 is SGHTA, CDR2 FQGTGA, per germline. V was clipped by 1 base and J by 5 bases; unmatched bases: 1. The CDR3 totals 14 residues. The CDR3 nucleotides are TGTGCCAGCAGCTTAAAGGGACAGGGGGACGAGCAGTACGTC. Translation: CASSLKGQGDEQYV.

The chain has TRBV7-2 and TRBJ1-2; tentative D call: TRBD1 (5 bases). Germline assignment: CDR1 SGHTA and CDR2 FQGNSA. This CDR3 spans 13 amino acids. V lost 1 base and J 5 bases, leaving 8 bases between the germline ends. This CDR3 is CASSLDQGYGYTF. As DNA, the CDR3 is TGTGCCAGCAGCTTAGATCAGGGTTATGGCTACACCTTC. The complete variable domain, with remaining parts taken from reference TRBV7-2 and TRBJ1-2, reads GAGVSQSPSNKVTEKGKDVELRCDPISGHTALYWYRQSLGQGLEFLIYFQGNSAPDKSGLPSDRFSAERTGGSVSTLTIQRTQQEDSAVYLCASSLDQGYGYTFGSGTRLTVV.

The chain joins TRBV4-3 to TRBJ1-3; unclear D gene. V lost 5 bases to trimming and J lost 0 bases, with 8 bases between them. The CDR3 is 14 residues long. CDR1 is LGHNA, CDR2 YSLEER, per germline. CDR3 protein: CASSWAASGNTIYF. The CDR3 bases are TGCGCCAGCAGCTGGGCTGCCTCTGGAAACACCATATATTTT.

The chain couples TRBV5-1 to TRBJ2-1, with TRBD2 matching 11 bases. The germline gives CDR1 SGHRS, CDR2 YFSETQ. The ends lost 5 bases at V and 0 bases at J; junction bases unmatched: 4. This CDR3 contains 16 residues. CDR3 loop: CASRSSGGYSYNEQFF. CDR3 sequence (DNA): TGCGCCAGCAGGTCTAGCGGGGGGTACTCCTACAATGAGCAGTTCTTC.

The chain couples TRBV6-6 to TRBJ2-6; D remains unclear. CDR3 length equals 17 residues. Trimming pared 5 bases from V and 6 bases from J, leaving 20 bases between. The V gene's germline CDR1 is MNHNY and CDR2 SVGAGI (reference sequence). In DNA, the CDR3 is TGTGCCAGCAGTCCTCCAAGTTGGGCTCGCATGGCCAACGTCCTGACTTTC. Its translation is CASSPPSWARMANVLTF.

The J gene is TRBJ1-2, the V gene TRBV6-6; 9 positions match TRBD1. J was trimmed by 1 base and V by 5 bases; bases with no gene match: 5. This CDR3 spans 15 amino acids. Germline V gene lookup returns CDR1 MNHNY and CDR2 SVGAGI (reference sequence). The CDR3 coding sequence is TGTGCCAGCAGTACACAGGGGGCGGATAACTATGGCTACACCTTC. The encoded protein is CASSTQGADNYGYTF.

This clone appeared once. The chain is built from TRBV7-9 and TRBJ1-2; D unresolved. This CDR3 is built from 15 residues. Germline CDR1 SEHNR, CDR2 FQNEAQ (reference sequence). V dropped 1 base and J dropped 8 bases, with 17 bases sitting between them. The CDR3 reads CASSLVGSQHLGYTF. CDR3 DNA: TGTGCCAGCAGCTTAGTGGGCAGCCAACACTTAGGCTACACCTTC. Filled out from reference TRBV7-9 and TRBJ1-2, the complete variable domain reads DTGVSQNPRHKITKRGQNVTFRCDPISEHNRLYWYRQTLGQGPEFLTYFQNEAQLEKSRLLSDRFSAERPKGSFSTLEIQRTEQGDSAMYLCASSLVGSQHLGYTFGSGTRLTVV.

This clone was counted a single time. The chain joins TRBV9 to TRBJ2-7; D is ambiguous. Per germline, CDR1 SGDLS and CDR2 YYNGEE. V was pared by 0 bases and J by 2 bases, with 9 bases between. This CDR3 has 14 amino acids. CDR3 DNA sequence: TGTGCCAGCAGCGTAGAACTTGCGCCCTACGAGCAGTACGTC. It specifies CASSVELAPYEQYV.

V usage is TRBV19 and J usage is TRBJ2-1, with 9 nucleotides matching TRBD2. Per germline, CDR1 LNHDA and CDR2 SQIVND (reference sequence). The CDR3 is 14 amino acids. Trimming at V came to 6 bases and at J to 3 bases, leaving 3 bases not matched to a gene. The CDR3 is CASRTSGVYNEQFF. The CDR3 coding sequence is TGTGCCAGTAGGACTAGCGGAGTCTACAATGAGCAGTTCTTC.

This clone was observed a few times. V usage is TRBV28 and J usage is TRBJ1-2; 7 nucleotides match TRBD1. The CDR3 sequence is 16 residues long. The trim removed 5 bases at V and 0 bases at J, leaving 9 bases unmatched. Germline V gene data show CDR1 as MDHEN and CDR2 as SYDVKM. CDR3 sequence reads: CASSEPDRVTNYGYTF. CDR3 nucleotide sequence: TGTGCCAGCAGTGAACCCGACAGGGTAACTAACTATGGCTACACCTTC.

This clone showed up just a few times. This chain uses TRBV9 with TRBJ2-1; D might be TRBD1 (6 bases). The V and J ends lost 3 bases and 9 bases respectively, with 16 bases between them. The CDR3 has 14 residues. Germline V gene lookup returns CDR1 SGDLS and CDR2 YYNGEE. The CDR3 is CASSAFHLGGEQFF. As DNA, the CDR3 is TGTGCCAGCAGCGCTTTCCACCTAGGGGGTGAGCAGTTCTTC.

The J gene is TRBJ2-3, the V gene TRBV24-1, with 7 bases aligning to TRBD1. The CDR3 has 13 residues. Germline CDR1 KGHDR, CDR2 SFDVKD. V shed 3 bases, J shed 9 bases, and the junction held 5 bases outside the gene matches. This chain's CDR3 is CATSDPTGATQYF. As DNA, the CDR3 is TGTGCCACCAGTGATCCCACAGGGGCAACGCAGTATTTT.

This chain links TRBV5-8 with TRBJ1-6; perhaps TRBD1 as D (6 bases). Germline CDR1 is SGHTS and CDR2 is YDEGEE. The V end was cut by 2 bases, the J end by 5 bases, with 11 bases between. The CDR3 spans 15 residues. Here the CDR3 reads CASSFQGIDNSPLHF. The CDR3 nucleotides read TGTGCCAGCAGCTTTCAGGGGATAGATAATTCACCCCTCCACTTT.

V usage is TRBV7-3 and J usage is TRBJ1-2; 7 nucleotides match TRBD1. V lost 5 bases and J lost 4; bases outside the gene matches: 13. The CDR3 totals 16 residues. Germline V gene data show CDR1 as SGHTA and CDR2 as FQGTGA. CDR3 DNA sequence: TGTGCCAGCAGCCCAGGGGGATGGGGGGTCGGCTATGGCTACACCTTC. Translation: CASSPGGWGVGYGYTF.

J is TRBJ1-4 and V is TRBV18; TRBD1 aligns across 7 bases. With V trimmed by 2 bases and J by 6 bases, 0 bases remained unmatched. Germline CDR1 and CDR2: KGHSH and LQKENI. This CDR3 is built from 13 residues. The CDR3 region is CASSPGTDEKLFF. The CDR3 DNA reads TGTGCCAGCTCACCAGGGACAGATGAAAAACTGTTTTTT.

This chain links TRBV18 with TRBJ2-7; 8 bases align to TRBD1. The CDR3 consists of 16 residues. Per germline, CDR1 KGHSH and CDR2 LQKENI. J lost 2 bases, V lost 2 bases, and 8 bases had no gene match. The CDR3 coding sequence is TGTGCCAGCTCACCATCGGGGTCAGGGGGCGCCTACGAGCAGTACTTC. Translated: CASSPSGSGGAYEQYF.

In its sample, this clone was seen once. The chain uses TRBV3-1 (or the pseudogene TRBV3-2) and TRBJ1-2; TRBD1 aligns across 7 bases. Germline loops: CDR1 LGHDT, CDR2 YNNKEL (reference sequence). The CDR3 has 16 residues. With V trimmed by 0 bases and J by 4 bases, 8 bases remained unmatched. For the CDR3, the DNA is TGTGCCAGCAGCCAAGATCCAAAGGGGGCAATCTATGGCTACACCTTC. It yields the protein CASSQDPKGAIYGYTF.

This clone showed up just a few times. The V call is TRBV6-5, the J call TRBJ2-2, with D possibly matching TRBD2 (5 bases). CDR1 and CDR2 (germline): MNHEY, SVGAGI. V was shortened by 5 bases and J by 6 bases, with 10 bases between the two germline ends. The CDR3 runs to 13 residues. The CDR3, as DNA: TGTGCCAGCAGTAGCGGTGAGGCCGGGGAGCTGTTTTTT. It specifies CASSSGEAGELFF.

The genes are TRBV24-1 and TRBJ2-5, with TRBD2 matching over 7 bases. The CDR3 spans 14 residues. Germline lookup yields CDR1 KGHDR and CDR2 SFDVKD. With 3 bases clipped from V and 7 bases from J, the junction kept 7 bases outside the gene matches. The CDR3 DNA follows: TGTGCCACCAGTGATGGGACTCCGGGGGGGACCCAGTACTTC. Encoded protein: CATSDGTPGGTQYF.

The gene calls are TRBV7-2 and TRBJ1-1, with D possibly TRBD1 on 6 matching bases. CDR3 length: 13 residues. With 5 bases removed from V and 4 bases from J, the gap between germline ends came to 11 bases. Germline CDR1 is SGHTA and CDR2 is FQGNSA. CDR3 DNA sequence: TGTGCCAGCAGCGGACAGCTTCCCACTGAAGCTTTCTTT. Residues: CASSGQLPTEAFF.

This rearrangement joins TRBV27 to TRBJ2-7, with a possible D match to TRBD1 (6 bases). This CDR3 has 13 amino acids. Germline lookup yields CDR1 MNHEY and CDR2 SMNVEV (reference sequence). Between the trimmed V and J ends, which lost 6 bases and 7 bases, there was a span of 16 bases. Written as DNA, the CDR3 is TGTGCCAGCAGCCGAAACAGGGTTTGGGAGCAGTACTTC. Encoded protein: CASSRNRVWEQYF.

The V call is TRBV7-8, the J call TRBJ1-2; D possibly corresponds to TRBD1 (5 bases). V was cut by 1 base and J by 8 bases, with 8 bases left in between. The CDR3 is 12 amino acids. CDR1 and CDR2 (germline): SGHVS, FQNEAQ. CDR3 sequence: CASSLDRQGYTF. The CDR3 DNA reads TGTGCCAGCAGCTTAGACCGACAGGGCTACACCTTC. Based on the CDR3 plus reference TRBV7-8 and TRBJ1-2, the full variable domain is GAGVSQSPRYKVAKRGQDVALRCDPISGHVSLFWYQQALGQGPEFLTYFQNEAQLDKSGLPSDRFFAERPEGSVSTLKIQRTQQEDSAVYLCASSLDRQGYTFGSGTRLTVV.

The chain couples TRBV4-3 to TRBJ2-1; 10 nucleotides line up with TRBD2. The CDR3 is 17 residues long. V shed 0 bases, J shed 5 bases, and the junction held 7 bases outside the gene matches. The germline V gene encodes CDR1 LGHNA and CDR2 YSLEER. Here the CDR3 DNA reads TGCGCCAGCAGCCAAGATCTAGCGGGGGAGCCAAACAATGAGCAGTTCTTC. Amino acids: CASSQDLAGEPNNEQFF.

V gene TRBV4-1 combines with J gene TRBJ1-6; TRBD1 matches 9 bases. Germline lookup yields CDR1 MGHRA and CDR2 YSYEKL. This CDR3 comprises 15 residues. J was trimmed by 9 bases and V by 0 bases; bases with no gene match: 3. CDR3 bases: TGCGCCAGCAGCCAAGATAGGGGACAGGGTTCACCCCTCCACTTT. It encodes CASSQDRGQGSPLHF.

The chain uses TRBV6-2 or TRBV6-3 and TRBJ2-1; a possible D gene is TRBD2 (7 bases). V dropped 4 bases and J dropped 5 bases, with 12 bases sitting between them. Germline CDR1 MNHEY, CDR2 SVGEGT. The CDR3 extends over 14 amino acids. CDR3 protein: CASSWGGADNEQFF. The CDR3 DNA follows: TGTGCCAGCAGTTGGGGGGGCGCAGACAATGAGCAGTTCTTC.

The genes are TRBV7-9 and TRBJ2-5, with D possibly matching TRBD1 (5 bases). The V end lost 5 bases, the J end lost 4 bases, and 14 bases lay between the germline ends. This CDR3 is built from 14 residues. CDR1 and CDR2 (germline): SEHNR, FQNEAQ (reference sequence). CDR3 coding DNA: TGTGCCAGCAGCGACCGACAGCTTGGAGAGACCCAGTACTTC. Its translation: CASSDRQLGETQYF. The entire variable domain, with the rest obtained from reference TRBV7-9 and TRBJ2-5, is as follows: DTGVSQNPRHKITKRGQNVTFRCDPISEHNRLYWYRQTLGQGPEFLTYFQNEAQLEKSRLLSDRFSAERPKGSFSTLEIQRTEQGDSAMYLCASSDRQLGETQYFGPGTRLLVL.

This clone has more than one count but fewer than ten. The chain links TRBV7-6 to TRBJ2-7; 10 bases fit TRBD1. Germline CDR1 and CDR2: SGHVS and FNYEAQ. Trimming took 1 base from V and 1 from J; bases not matched to a gene: 1. The length of the CDR3 is 15 residues. CDR3 bases: TGTGCCAGCAGCTTAGGGGACAGGGGTTCCTACGAGCAGTACTTC. This gives the protein CASSLGDRGSYEQYF.